The clone carrying this TCR beta chain was counted at least ten times. Antigen unknown. Source study methods: It was from CDR3 differences across clinicopathological groups that a distant-metastasis classifier for papillary thyroid cancer was built. TCRdb reprocessed the PCR reads via MiXCR. The V and J calls reflect TCRdb's pipeline rather than the authors' work. The data show approximately 24,000 clones, roughly 21% seen once. The data originate from a study of metastatic and nonmetastatic thyroid tumors. Whole-study context: From malignant and benign thyroid patients, repertoires in blood and in tumor or nodule tissue were compared. Study conclusions and caveats: Malignant thyroid tumors reportedly exceeded benign nodules significantly in TCR beta diversity, with the difference appearing in blood and tumor.

Nobody among the patients had been given any treatment before thyroid surgery. V shed 6 bases, J shed 4 bases, and the junction held 9 bases outside the gene matches. Germline loops: CDR1 DFQATT, CDR2 SNEGSKA (reference sequence). The CDR3 has 14 amino acids. The sequencing sample was made of blood. The V gene is TRBV20-1, the J gene TRBJ1-1, with 9 bases aligning to TRBD1. This receptor was taken from a male donor with papillary thyroid cancer or a benign thyroid nodule (not recorded which). Some clones in this sample may be carry-over from other donors' samples. This chain's CDR3 is CSAPDRGGSTEAFF. CDR3 nucleotide sequence: TGCAGTGCCCCCGACAGGGGGGGTTCCACTGAAGCTTTCTTT.